This entry features one T cell receptor beta chain sequence. The antigen this receptor binds is unknown. No base quality values were provided; no much bigger clone lies one nucleotide off. This sample stems from a study of OX40 agonist ivuxolimab in advanced cancers. In the study overall: Ivuxolimab was an agonistic, fully human IgG2 monoclonal antibody directed against OX40 (CD134), a costimulatory receptor. Intravenous ivuxolimab was administered to patients every 2 weeks at six dose levels: 0.01, 0.1, 0.3, 1.5, 3 and 10 mg/kg. Of the approximately 50 dose-escalation patients, hepatocellular carcinoma was present in about 20, melanoma in around 15, renal cell carcinoma in 9 and head and neck cancer in 9. A male proportion of under 85% and a mean age of about 60 years, ranging from about 23 to 90, were recorded for the dose-escalation cohort. Prior anti-PD-1, anti-PD-L1 or anti-CTLA-4 therapy was permitted, and checkpoint inhibitors had been received by 30% to 40% of dose-escalation patients. Partial responses occurred in three dose-escalation patients: two with cutaneous melanoma and one with hepatocellular carcinoma. The point of sequencing TCRbeta in the periphery was to test whether ivuxolimab changed TCR sequence diversity and drove clonal T-cell expansion. The paper reports the monotherapy dose-escalation portion (N of about 51 patients) of the phase I ivuxolimab trial.

Points the paper makes about the study in general: Low levels of normalized T-cell clonal expansion were also seen in some patients who did not respond. Antigen specificity was not determined for the clonally expanded peripheral T cells. In the 0.1-3.0 mg/kg groups, partial responders were among the patients with the lowest normalized peripheral clonal expansion, particularly in CD8+ T cells. At doses from 0.1 to 3.0 mg/kg, clonal expansion was seen in both CD4+ and CD8+ blood T cells between baseline and week 6. After ivuxolimab, expanded clones were on average more numerous among CD8+ T cells than among CD4+ T cells.

Reading from cysteine to phenylalanine, the CDR3 counts 21 amino acids. Only the CDR3 portion is preserved as DNA: 63 bases, with reading frame beginning at the first base. For sequencing of the TCRbeta CDR3 region, genomic DNA was extracted from the sorted cells. TCRbeta CDR3 regions were sequenced using the immunoSEQ Assay. TCRdb took over this immuneACCESS table, retaining in-frame rearrangements with V and J assigned. Such tables are incomplete; in checked studies, under half of the missing clones stem from an unresolved V gene, and the remainder is unexplained. This sample is represented by some 98,000 clones; approximately 83% of them were singletons. More than 1.2% of the sample is taken by the ten largest. The trial excluded patients who had a history of autoimmune disease or were on systemic immunosuppression. Peripheral blood for TCR sequencing was collected from all dose cohorts at baseline, on cycle 4 day 1, and on cycle 7 day 1. The samples were taken from a phase I, first-in-human, multicenter, open-label dose-escalation trial of ivuxolimab. Adults with locally advanced or metastatic melanoma, renal cell carcinoma, hepatocellular carcinoma or head and neck squamous cell carcinoma were enrolled in the trial. Before TCR sequencing, CD4+ and CD8+ T cells were separately sorted from peripheral blood.

Sequenced here: CD4+ or CD8+ T cells sorted from blood, sampled in a trial of the OX40 agonist ivuxolimab. The chain uses TRBV21-1 and TRBJ1-5; the table's D call, TRBD1, has no DNA check behind it. TRBV21-1 is listed as a pseudogene. The TCR comes from an adult with an advanced solid tumor such as melanoma, head and neck, liver or kidney cancer. The DNA is as follows: TGTGCCAGCAGCAAAGTTGGCGGAAGGACAGGTCGCGAAGGTAGCAATCAGCCCCAGCATTTT. This yields the protein CASSKVGGRTGREGSNQPQHF.